The 8 T cell receptor beta chains in this list originate from one sample, sequenced in a study of blood T cell repertoires in COVID-19. TCRdb's copy holds only in-frame clones and misses some; the assay was immunoSEQ multiplex PCR. The sample contains over 300,000 clones, about 89% of which appear only once. The sample comprised peripheral blood. These receptors all come from a man younger than 30 who had recovered from COVID-19.

The CDR3 reads CAISEETAGNTIYF. The CDR3 region has the DNA TGTGCCATCAGTGAGGAAACAGCTGGAAACACCATATATTTT. The V and J genes are TRBV10-3 and TRBJ1-3; D remains ambiguous. Trimming took 2 bases from V and 2 from J, leaving 7 bases between them. Per germline, CDR1 ENHRY and CDR2 SYGVKD. The CDR3 sequence is 14 residues long.

The V gene is TRBV19, the J gene TRBJ1-1; D remains ambiguous. This CDR3 comprises 15 residues. V shed 5 bases and J shed 4 bases, with 17 bases lying between them. Germline values: CDR1 LNHDA, CDR2 SQIVND (reference sequence). The chain's CDR3 is CASSSLPGQITEAFF. CDR3 coding DNA: TGTGCCAGTAGTTCCCTCCCGGGTCAGATCACTGAAGCTTTCTTT.

The chain employs TRBV30 and TRBJ2-4, with TRBD2 matching 7 bases. The germline V gene has CDR1 GTSNPN and CDR2 SVGIG (reference sequence). V trimming: 2 bases; J trimming: 9 bases; junction bases outside the gene matches: 10. The CDR3 sequence is 14 residues long. The CDR3 DNA reads as TGTGCCTGGAGTAAAGGGGAGGGAAGGTCCATTCAGTACTTC. Its protein product is CAWSKGEGRSIQYF.

The chain uses TRBV6-5 and TRBJ2-1; the match to TRBD2 covers 8 bases. The CDR3 is 15 residues long. Germline assignment: CDR1 MNHEY and CDR2 SVGAGI. The trim removed 7 bases at V and 4 bases at J, leaving 9 bases unmatched. The CDR3 nucleotides read TGTGCCAGCACTCTCTTTGCGGGAGGTTACAATGAGCAGTTCTTC. The encoded protein is CASTLFAGGYNEQFF.

Notes on this clone: The same CDR3 can be traced to other DNA sequences in this sample. The rearrangement uses TRBV20-1 and TRBJ1-1; possible D gene TRBD1, 5 bases. CDR1 is DFQATT, CDR2 SNEGSKA, per germline (reference sequence). V lost 5 bases and J lost 5, with 9 bases in between. The length of the CDR3 is 11 residues. The CDR3 sequence is CSAHGGTEAFF. DNA of the CDR3: TGCAGTGCTCACGGGGGGACTGAAGCTTTCTTT.

This clone was seen more than once but under ten times. The chain links TRBV5-1 to TRBJ2-7; TRBD1 agrees at 10 bases. The CDR3 is made up of 14 amino acids. The V and J ends lost 2 bases and 3 bases, in that order; junction bases with no gene match: 2. Germline lookup yields CDR1 SGHRS and CDR2 YFSETQ. The CDR3 spells CASSFGTGDYEQYF. Here the CDR3 DNA reads TGCGCCAGCAGCTTCGGGACAGGGGACTACGAGCAGTACTTC.

The gene calls are TRBV5-1 and TRBJ2-7, with 11 bases that match TRBD2. CDR1 SGHRS and CDR2 YFSETQ come from the germline V gene. V shed 5 bases, J shed 2 bases, and the junction held 6 bases outside the gene matches. The CDR3 has 15 amino acids. CDR3 bases: TGCGCCAGCAGTTTAGGACTAGCGGGCCCCTACGAGCAGTACTTC. It translates to CASSLGLAGPYEQYF.

V and J are TRBV6-2 or TRBV6-3 and TRBJ1-5; TRBD1 agrees at 7 bases. CDR1 MNHEY and CDR2 SVGEGT come from the germline V gene. The CDR3 totals 15 residues. With V trimmed by 1 base and J by 7 bases, 7 bases remained unmatched. Here the CDR3 reads CASSYFRGGGQPQHF. CDR3 nucleotides: TGTGCCAGCAGTTACTTTCGAGGGGGCGGGCAGCCCCAGCATTTT.